This T cell receptor beta chain was captured in a study of T cells after posttransplantation cyclophosphamide. The naive gate required viable CD3+CD4+ or CD3+CD8+ cells with CCR7+CD45RA+CD45RO-CD95-CD27+CD28+ phenotype. V dropped 6 bases and J dropped 3; count of bases not matched to a gene: 2. In germline, CDR1 is MNHEY, CDR2 SVGAGI. The CDR3 is made up of 13 amino acids. Using immunoSEQ multiplex PCR, the repertoire was profiled, and TCRdb retains in-frame clones only, with some absent. The table records approximately 23,000 clones, about 97% of them present only once. The specimen sequenced was naive CD4+ T cells sorted from PBMCs. The V call is TRBV6-5, the J call TRBJ2-7; 10 bases align to TRBD1. This receptor was obtained from a man over 45 in good health, CMV-negative, and a related stem cell transplant donor. CDR3 nucleotide sequence: TGTGCCAGCAGGCGGACAGGGGGCTACGAGCAGTACTTC. The encoded protein is CASRRTGGYEQYF.